The 27 T cell receptor beta chains below were found in one sample sequenced in a study of vaccination effects on CD4 cells after COVID-19. Their cognate antigens are unknown. In the ViraFEST assay, antigen-specific CD4+ clonotypes were identified by expansion after peptide-pool stimulation. Once cultured for roughly 10 days, the cells underwent separation to obtain CD4+ T cells. Either the BNT162b2 or mRNA-1273 vaccine was given to participants in two doses. Clones were read by immunoSEQ multiplex PCR, and TCRdb kept only the in-frame ones, dropping some. In the table there are approximately 29,000 clones, more than 60% of which are singletons. The sample was CD4+ T cells from PBMCs cultured with HCoV-NL63 spike peptides, taken after COVID-19 vaccination. These TCRs come from a human donor who received a COVID-19 vaccine.

A few counts support this clone. The chain combines TRBV19 with TRBJ1-2; a possible D gene is TRBD1 (5 bases). Germline V gene lookup returns CDR1 LNHDA and CDR2 SQIVND (reference sequence). This CDR3 has 18 amino acids. Trimming removed 1 base from V and 4 bases from J, with 22 bases in between. The CDR3 nucleotides read TGTGCCAGTAGTATAGTGGTCCACAAGGGCAGGGACGGCTATGGCTACACCTTC. Protein: CASSIVVHKGRDGYGYTF. The whole variable domain, remainder taken from reference TRBV19 and TRBJ1-2, is DGGITQSPKYLFRKEGQNVTLSCEQNLNHDAMYWYRQDPGQGLRLIYYSQIVNDFQKGDIAEGYSVSREKKESFPLTVTSAQKNPTAFYLCASSIVVHKGRDGYGYTFGSGTRLTVV.

The genes are TRBV5-1 and TRBJ1-2; D is possibly TRBD1 (5 bases). In germline, CDR1 is SGHRS, CDR2 YFSETQ. The CDR3 spans 13 residues. Between the trimmed V and J ends, which lost 2 bases and 4 bases, there was a span of 9 bases. The CDR3 DNA follows: TGCGCCAGCAGCTTTGGCGACAGCTATGGCTACACCTTC. Translating it yields CASSFGDSYGYTF.

This chain connects TRBV7-8 to TRBJ2-7, with 7 nucleotides matching TRBD1. Germline CDR1 SGHVS, CDR2 FQNEAQ. The CDR3 runs to 14 residues. The ends lost 2 bases at V and 4 bases at J; junction bases unmatched: 5. The CDR3, as DNA: TGTGCCAGCAGCTTATTATTGGGACAGTACGAGCAGTACTTC. Translation: CASSLLLGQYEQYF. Full variable domain (missing parts from reference TRBV7-8 and TRBJ2-7): GAGVSQSPRYKVAKRGQDVALRCDPISGHVSLFWYQQALGQGPEFLTYFQNEAQLDKSGLPSDRFFAERPEGSVSTLKIQRTQQEDSAVYLCASSLLLGQYEQYFGPGTRLTVT.

The chain combines TRBV3-1 (or the pseudogene TRBV3-2) with TRBJ2-2; D is unclear. Deletions cut 0 bases from V and 4 bases from J, with 15 bases between. The length of the CDR3 is 17 residues. Germline lookup yields CDR1 LGHDT and CDR2 YNNKEL (reference sequence). The CDR3 DNA reads as TGTGCCAGCAGCCAAGAGGGGATCGGCAGGCCCACCGGGGAGCTGTTTTTT. Its protein product is CASSQEGIGRPTGELFF.

The genes are TRBV5-1 and TRBJ1-1; 9 bases map to TRBD1. The CDR3 spans 14 residues. Germline-derived CDR1 and CDR2 are SGHRS and YFSETQ. V was pared by 2 bases and J by 4 bases, with 3 bases of the junction left unmatched. The CDR3 loop reads CASSLRTGATEAFF. In nucleotides, the CDR3 is TGCGCCAGCAGCTTAAGGACAGGGGCCACTGAAGCTTTCTTT.

The chain employs TRBV29-1 and TRBJ1-1, with 11 positions matching TRBD1. V gave up 6 bases and J gave up 4 bases; unmatched junction bases: 13. This CDR3 region has 16 residues. From germline, CDR1 is SQVTM and CDR2 ANQGSEA. In DNA form, the CDR3 reads TGCAGCGTAGCCGGGACAGGGGGAGGTCGGGTCACTGAAGCTTTCTTT. It translates to CSVAGTGGGRVTEAFF. Combining the CDR3 with reference TRBV29-1 and TRBJ1-1 gives the whole variable domain SAVISQKPSRDICQRGTSLTIQCQVDSQVTMMFWYRQQPGQSLTLIATANQGSEATYESGFVIDKFPISRPNLTFSTLTVSNMSPEDSSIYLCSVAGTGGGRVTEAFFGQGTRLTVV.

The chain uses TRBV6-5 and TRBJ2-7; 11 positions match TRBD1. V lost 2 bases to trimming and J lost 4 bases; unmatched junction nucleotides: 7. The CDR3 is 16 residues long. CDR1 MNHEY and CDR2 SVGAGI come from the germline V gene. The CDR3 DNA sequence: TGTGCCAGCAGTTACCAAATGGACAGGGGGCTTTACGAGCAGTACTTC. Translation gives CASSYQMDRGLYEQYF.

V gene TRBV5-8 combines with J gene TRBJ1-5; no clear D gene. Germline CDR1 SGHTS, CDR2 YDEGEE. V was shortened by 4 bases and J by 3 bases, with 2 bases between the two germline ends. The CDR3 has 11 residues. As DNA, the CDR3 is TGTGCCAGCAGCCTCAATCAGCCCCAGCATTTT. Its translation is CASSLNQPQHF.

The chain has TRBV11-2 and TRBJ1-5; no clear D. This CDR3 region has 13 residues. Germline V lookup: CDR1 SGHAT, CDR2 FQNNGV. V shed 4 bases and J shed 4 bases, with 8 bases lying between them. The CDR3 DNA reads TGTGCCAGCAGCTCCTCTTATAATCAGCCCCAGCATTTT. It codes for CASSSSYNQPQHF.

This chain uses TRBV12-5 with TRBJ2-1; D remains unclear. The germline V and J ends were trimmed by 6 bases and 7 bases, with 4 bases remaining between them. Looked up from germline, CDR1 is LGHNT and CDR2 is FRNRAP. The CDR3 covers 10 residues. In nucleotides, the CDR3 is TGTGCTAGTGGGTTTAATGAGCAGTTCTTC. Encoded protein: CASGFNEQFF.

The genes are TRBV6-1 and TRBJ1-6; no definite D call. The CDR3 runs 15 residues. Germline V gives CDR1 MNHNS, CDR2 SASEGT. Trimming pared 2 bases from V and 10 bases from J, leaving 15 bases between. CDR3 sequence reads: CASSERPLGGSPLHF. The DNA of the CDR3 is TGTGCCAGCAGTGAAAGACCCCTGGGTGGATCACCCCTCCACTTT.

The chain combines TRBV6-1 with TRBJ1-1; D unresolved. The CDR3 is 15 amino acids. V shed 3 bases and J shed 2 bases, with 13 bases lying between them. Germline CDR1 MNHNS, CDR2 SASEGT. CDR3 amino acids: CASSDDGRLNTEAFF. The DNA for the CDR3 is TGTGCCAGCAGTGATGACGGACGGCTTAACACTGAAGCTTTCTTT.

The genes are TRBV19 and TRBJ2-7; 7 bases agree with TRBD2. After removal of 7 bases from V and 1 base from J, the junction contained 7 bases not matched to a gene. From germline, CDR1 is LNHDA and CDR2 SQIVND (reference sequence). The CDR3 loop spans 14 amino acids. This CDR3 is CASTSSGKSYEQYF. DNA for the CDR3: TGTGCCAGTACATCTAGCGGAAAATCCTACGAGCAGTACTTC.

The CDR3 reads CASSYGQKNTEAFF. The CDR3 DNA sequence: TGTGCCAGCAGCTATGGACAGAAGAACACTGAAGCTTTCTTT. This sequence joins TRBV5-4 and TRBJ1-1; D is perhaps TRBD1 (6 bases). The germline V gene has CDR1 SGHNT and CDR2 YYREEE (reference sequence). V dropped 3 bases and J dropped 1 base, with 10 bases sitting between them. This CDR3 is 14 amino acids long.

The CDR3 protein is CASSPFGGAGNTEAFF. DNA of the CDR3: TGTGCCAGCAGCCCTTTTGGAGGGGCGGGGAACACTGAAGCTTTCTTT. The chain recombines TRBV9 with TRBJ1-1, with a tentative D call TRBD1 (5 bases). The ends were cut back, 4 bases at V and 1 base at J, with 17 bases in the middle. The CDR3 runs to 16 residues. The germline V gene has CDR1 SGDLS and CDR2 YYNGEE.

This clone has just a few counts. V is TRBV9 and J is TRBJ2-7; 10 bases are a match to TRBD1. The CDR3 spans 16 residues. Germline V gene sequence: CDR1 SGDLS, CDR2 YYNGEE. V was clipped by 4 bases and J by 3 bases; unmatched bases: 10. CDR3 sequence: CASSPTRDRGFYEQYF. CDR3 sequence (DNA): TGTGCCAGCAGCCCCACCAGGGACAGGGGTTTCTACGAGCAGTACTTC.

J is TRBJ2-3 and V is TRBV5-4; D ambiguous. Germline V gene lookup returns CDR1 SGHNT and CDR2 YYREEE (reference sequence). This CDR3 comprises 14 residues. The ends were cut back, 1 base at V and 3 bases at J, with 9 bases in the middle. CDR3 DNA: TGTGCCAGCAGCTTGAAGACCGCGACAGATACGCAGTATTTT. This translates into CASSLKTATDTQYF.

The chain couples TRBV19 to TRBJ1-3, with TRBD1 identical over 11 bases. Trimming at V came to 4 bases and at J to 1 base, leaving 6 bases not matched to a gene. Germline V gene data show CDR1 as LNHDA and CDR2 as SQIVND (reference sequence). CDR3 length: 17 amino acids. For the CDR3, the DNA is TGTGCCAGTAGTAGTATGGACAGGGGGCGATCTGGAAACACCATATATTTT. It yields the protein CASSSMDRGRSGNTIYF.

The chain employs TRBV6-5 and TRBJ2-5; D not resolved. The germline V and J ends were trimmed by 2 bases and 2 bases, with 12 bases remaining between them. The CDR3 totals 15 residues. Germline CDR1 MNHEY, CDR2 SVGAGI. CDR3: CASSYSYNLQETQYF. The CDR3, as DNA: TGTGCCAGCAGTTACAGTTACAACTTACAAGAGACCCAGTACTTC.

The V and J genes are TRBV5-1 and TRBJ2-3; 8 nucleotides line up with TRBD1. The CDR3 contains 15 residues. The J segment lost 7 bases and the V segment lost 4 bases, leaving 11 bases of the junction unmatched. Germline V gene sequence: CDR1 SGHRS, CDR2 YFSETQ. CDR3 residues: CASSPGTGLTNTQYF. Written as DNA, the CDR3 is TGCGCCAGCAGCCCCGGGACAGGACTCACGAATACGCAGTATTTT.

The chain has TRBV10-2 and TRBJ1-5; possible D gene TRBD1, 6 bases. CDR1 is WSHSY, CDR2 SAAADI, per germline. The germline V and J ends were trimmed by 7 bases and 3 bases, with 13 bases remaining between them. CDR3 size: 14 residues. CDR3: CASNGAGANQPQHF. The DNA for the CDR3 is TGCGCCAGCAACGGGGCAGGGGCCAATCAGCCCCAGCATTTT.

This clone was seen only a few times. In DNA form, the CDR3 reads TGTGCCAGCAAACTCCAGGGACAATCACCCCTCCACTTT. Protein sequence: CASKLQGQSPLHF. This chain connects TRBV7-9 to TRBJ1-6; D is perhaps TRBD1 (6 bases). The CDR3 extends over 13 amino acids. V lost 7 bases to trimming and J lost 10 bases, with 14 bases between them. Germline V lookup: CDR1 SEHNR, CDR2 FQNEAQ (reference sequence).

The gene calls are TRBV24-1 and TRBJ2-7, with D perhaps TRBD2 (6 bases). Germline V gives CDR1 KGHDR, CDR2 SFDVKD. This CDR3 is 16 amino acids long. V was shortened by 4 bases and J by 0 bases, with 15 bases between the two germline ends. The CDR3 is CATSEGRTENSYEQYF. For the CDR3, the DNA is TGTGCCACCAGTGAAGGGAGGACGGAAAACTCCTACGAGCAGTACTTC.

The J gene is TRBJ2-3, the V gene TRBV25-1; TRBD1 agrees at 10 bases. The CDR3 totals 16 residues. The V and J ends lost 6 bases and 6 bases, in that order; junction bases with no gene match: 12. The germline V gene encodes CDR1 MGHDK and CDR2 SYGVNS. CDR3 residues: CASRNPGTGAADTQYF. The DNA for the CDR3 is TGTGCCAGCAGAAACCCCGGGACAGGGGCCGCCGATACGCAGTATTTT. Full variable domain (remainder filled in from reference TRBV25-1 and TRBJ2-3): EADIYQTPRYLVIGTGKKITLECSQTMGHDKMYWYQQDPGMELHLIHYSYGVNSTEKGDLSSESTVSRIRTEHFPLTLESARPSHTSQYLCASRNPGTGAADTQYFGPGTRLTVL.

For the CDR3, the DNA is TGCGCCAGCAGCATGGGACGGGGGAACACTGAAGCTTTCTTT. Translation gives CASSMGRGNTEAFF. This sequence joins TRBV5-1 and TRBJ1-1; D perhaps matches TRBD1 (5 bases). This CDR3 has 14 amino acids. V dropped 4 bases and J dropped 1 base, with 11 bases sitting between them. Germline CDR1 is SGHRS and CDR2 is YFSETQ. The whole variable domain, filled in from reference TRBV5-1 and TRBJ1-1, reads KAGVTQTPRYLIKTRGQQVTLSCSPISGHRSVSWYQQTPGQGLQFLFEYFSETQRNKGNFPGRFSGRQFSNSRSEMNVSTLELGDSALYLCASSMGRGNTEAFFGQGTRLTVV.

This clone was observed a handful of times. The chain uses TRBV30 and TRBJ1-6; D ambiguous. The V end lost 3 bases, the J end lost 6 bases, and 9 bases lay between the germline ends. The CDR3 has 13 residues. Germline V gene data show CDR1 as GTSNPN and CDR2 as SVGIG (reference sequence). CDR3 sequence: CAWRGRSNSPLHF. CDR3 bases: TGTGCCTGGAGAGGTCGGAGTAATTCACCCCTCCACTTT.

By share of the sample, this clone is medium-sized (0.01 to 0.1%). V gene TRBV7-2 combines with J gene TRBJ2-7, with D maybe TRBD2 (6 bases). This CDR3 is 13 amino acids long. CDR1 and CDR2 from the germline V gene are SGHTA and FQGNSA. Trimming pared 1 base from V and 9 bases from J, leaving 13 bases between. CDR3 region: CASSLGPSGRQYF. Written as DNA, the CDR3 is TGTGCCAGCAGCTTAGGCCCTTCCGGGAGGCAGTACTTC.